The present entry profiles one T cell receptor (beta chain) with its context. Its antigen is not known. CDR3 length: 14 amino acids. Germline V lookup: CDR1 SGHNT, CDR2 YENEEA. Trimming took 1 base from V and 5 from J, leaving 10 bases between them. This sample is part of a study of cytomegalovirus exposure and HLA in healthy donors. Study outcomes and limitations: Over 150 TCR beta chains were listed as cytomegalovirus-associated.

Both 60 Vbeta primers and 13 Jbeta primers went into the PCR. Profiled with immunoSEQ multiplex PCR; TCRdb holds only in-frame clones, not every one. The sample contains 130,000 to 150,000 clones, approximately 80% of which appear only once. The V and J genes are TRBV11-3 and TRBJ2-3, with TRBD1 as a possible D gene (5 bases). The TCR was taken from a middle-aged man in good health and CMV-seropositive. Material for sequencing was PBMCs. In DNA form, the CDR3 reads TGTGCCAGCAGCTTAGTCCAGGGTGGAGATACGCAGTATTTT. Protein sequence: CASSLVQGGDTQYF.